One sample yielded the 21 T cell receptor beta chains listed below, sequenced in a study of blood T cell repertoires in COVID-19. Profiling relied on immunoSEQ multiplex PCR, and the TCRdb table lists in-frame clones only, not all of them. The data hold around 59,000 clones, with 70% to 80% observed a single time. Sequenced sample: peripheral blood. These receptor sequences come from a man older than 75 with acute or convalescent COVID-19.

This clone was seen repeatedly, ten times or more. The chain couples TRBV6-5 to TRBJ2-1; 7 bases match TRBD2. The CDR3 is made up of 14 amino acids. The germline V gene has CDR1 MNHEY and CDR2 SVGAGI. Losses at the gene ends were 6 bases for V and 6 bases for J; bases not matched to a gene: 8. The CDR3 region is CASSLADSGNEQFF. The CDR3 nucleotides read TGTGCCAGCAGCCTAGCGGATTCTGGCAATGAGCAGTTCTTC.

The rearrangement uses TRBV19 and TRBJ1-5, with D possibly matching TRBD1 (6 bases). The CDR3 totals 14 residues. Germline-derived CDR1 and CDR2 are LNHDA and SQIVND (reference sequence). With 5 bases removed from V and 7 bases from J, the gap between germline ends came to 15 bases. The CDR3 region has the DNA TGTGCCAGTAGTTCACAGGGTTTCGGGCAGCCCCAGCATTTT. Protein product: CASSSQGFGQPQHF. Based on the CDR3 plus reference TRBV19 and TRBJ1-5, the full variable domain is DGGITQSPKYLFRKEGQNVTLSCEQNLNHDAMYWYRQDPGQGLRLIYYSQIVNDFQKGDIAEGYSVSREKKESFPLTVTSAQKNPTAFYLCASSSQGFGQPQHFGDGTRLSIL.

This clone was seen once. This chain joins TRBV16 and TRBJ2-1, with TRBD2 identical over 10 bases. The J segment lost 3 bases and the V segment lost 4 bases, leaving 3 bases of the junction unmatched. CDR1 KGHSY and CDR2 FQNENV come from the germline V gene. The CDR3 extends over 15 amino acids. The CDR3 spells CASSRASGSYNEQFF. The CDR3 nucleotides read TGTGCCAGCAGCCGGGCTAGCGGGAGCTACAATGAGCAGTTCTTC.

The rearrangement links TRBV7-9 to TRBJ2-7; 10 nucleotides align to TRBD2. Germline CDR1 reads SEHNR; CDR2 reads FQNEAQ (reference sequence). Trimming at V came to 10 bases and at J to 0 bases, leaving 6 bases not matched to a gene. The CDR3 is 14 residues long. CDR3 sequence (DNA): TGTGCCACTACCGGGACTAGCGACTCCTACGAGCAGTACTTC. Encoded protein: CATTGTSDSYEQYF. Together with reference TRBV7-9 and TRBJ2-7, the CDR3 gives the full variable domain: DTGVSQNPRHKITKRGQNVTFRCDPISEHNRLYWYRQTLGQGPEFLTYFQNEAQLEKSRLLSDRFSAERPKGSFSTLEIQRTEQGDSAMYLCATTGTSDSYEQYFGPGTRLTVT.

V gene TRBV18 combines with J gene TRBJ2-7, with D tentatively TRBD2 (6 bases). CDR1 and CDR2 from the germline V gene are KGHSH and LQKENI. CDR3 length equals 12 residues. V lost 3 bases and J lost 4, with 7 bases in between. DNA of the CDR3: TGTGCCAGCTCACCCGGGACTTACGAGCAGTACTTC. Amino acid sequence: CASSPGTYEQYF.

CDR3 nucleotides: TGCGCCAGCAGCTTAGGGACTAGCGGGAAAACAGATACGCAGTATTTT. Translation: CASSLGTSGKTDTQYF. The chain combines TRBV5-1 with TRBJ2-3; 13 bases fit TRBD2. From germline, CDR1 is SGHRS and CDR2 YFSETQ. This CDR3 contains 16 residues. J gave up 3 bases and V 2 bases, and 3 bases lay outside the gene matches.

Written as DNA, the CDR3 is TGTGCCAGCATCGAGGGGACAGGGTTGCGAAAACTGTTTTTT. Its translation: CASIEGTGLRKLFF. The chain uses TRBV6-5 and TRBJ1-4; TRBD1 agrees at 9 bases. Germline CDR1 MNHEY, CDR2 SVGAGI. The CDR3 spans 14 residues. V trimming: 7 bases; J trimming: 10 bases; junction bases outside the gene matches: 10.

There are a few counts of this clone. The CDR3, as DNA: TGTGCCAGCAGCTCCCGGAGGGTTAAGAACACTGAAGCTTTCTTT. This translates into CASSSRRVKNTEAFF. The rearrangement uses TRBV11-2 and TRBJ1-1; D unresolved. V lost 4 bases to trimming and J lost 1 base, with 13 bases between them. There are 15 residues in the CDR3. Germline V gene lookup returns CDR1 SGHAT and CDR2 FQNNGV. Using reference TRBV11-2 and TRBJ1-1 for the parts outside the CDR3, the full variable domain is EAGVAQSPRYKIIEKRQSVAFWCNPISGHATLYWYQQILGQGPKLLIQFQNNGVVDDSQLPKDRFSAERLKGVDSTLKIQPAKLEDSAVYLCASSSRRVKNTEAFFGQGTRLTVV.

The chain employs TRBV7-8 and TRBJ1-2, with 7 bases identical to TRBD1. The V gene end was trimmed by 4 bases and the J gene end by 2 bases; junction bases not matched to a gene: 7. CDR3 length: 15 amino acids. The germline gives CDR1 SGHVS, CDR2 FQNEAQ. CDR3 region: CASSYETGNNYGYTF. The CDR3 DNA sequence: TGTGCCAGCAGCTACGAGACAGGGAACAACTATGGCTACACCTTC.

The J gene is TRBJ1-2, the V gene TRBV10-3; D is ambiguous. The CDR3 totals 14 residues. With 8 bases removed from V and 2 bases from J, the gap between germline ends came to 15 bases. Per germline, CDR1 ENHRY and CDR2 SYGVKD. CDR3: CAILQDSYNYGYTF. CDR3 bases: TGTGCCATCCTGCAGGACTCCTACAACTATGGCTACACCTTC.

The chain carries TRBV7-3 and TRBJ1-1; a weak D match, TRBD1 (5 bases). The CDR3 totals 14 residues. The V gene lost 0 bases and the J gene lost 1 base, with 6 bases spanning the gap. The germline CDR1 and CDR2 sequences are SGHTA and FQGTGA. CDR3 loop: CASSLTGRNTEAFF. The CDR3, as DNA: TGTGCCAGCAGCTTAACGGGGCGGAACACTGAAGCTTTCTTT.

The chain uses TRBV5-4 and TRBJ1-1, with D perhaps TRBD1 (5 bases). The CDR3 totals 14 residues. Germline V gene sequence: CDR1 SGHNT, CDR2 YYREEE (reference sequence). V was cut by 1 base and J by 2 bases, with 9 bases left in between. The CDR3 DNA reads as TGTGCCAGCAGCTTGTCAGGGCTTAACACTGAAGCTTTCTTT. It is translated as CASSLSGLNTEAFF.

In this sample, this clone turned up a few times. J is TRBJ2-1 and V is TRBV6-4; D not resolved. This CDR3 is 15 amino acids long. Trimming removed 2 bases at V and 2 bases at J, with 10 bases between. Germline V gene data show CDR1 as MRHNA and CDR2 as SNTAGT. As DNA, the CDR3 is TGTGCCAGCAGTGACGAGGTAGGCCCCTACAATGAGCAGTTCTTC. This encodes CASSDEVGPYNEQFF.

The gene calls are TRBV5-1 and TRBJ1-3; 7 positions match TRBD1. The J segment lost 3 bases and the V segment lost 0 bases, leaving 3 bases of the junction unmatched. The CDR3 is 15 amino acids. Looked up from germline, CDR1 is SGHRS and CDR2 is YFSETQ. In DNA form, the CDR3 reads TGCGCCAGCAGCTTGGTAGGGGGCTTTGGAAACACCATATATTTT. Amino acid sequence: CASSLVGGFGNTIYF.

The CDR3 DNA is TGTGCCACCAGTTCCCCCGGTAACACCATATATTTT. Protein sequence: CATSSPGNTIYF. This chain joins TRBV24-1 and TRBJ1-3; D is ambiguous. V lost 6 bases, J lost 7 bases, and 9 bases lay in between. This CDR3 is built from 12 residues. Germline assignment: CDR1 KGHDR and CDR2 SFDVKD.

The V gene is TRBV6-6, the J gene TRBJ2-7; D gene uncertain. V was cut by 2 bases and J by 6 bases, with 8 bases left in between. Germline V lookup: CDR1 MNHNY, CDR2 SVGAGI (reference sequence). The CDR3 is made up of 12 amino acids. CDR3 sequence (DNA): TGTGCCAGCAGTTACGATGTAGCCGAGCAGTACTTC. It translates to CASSYDVAEQYF.

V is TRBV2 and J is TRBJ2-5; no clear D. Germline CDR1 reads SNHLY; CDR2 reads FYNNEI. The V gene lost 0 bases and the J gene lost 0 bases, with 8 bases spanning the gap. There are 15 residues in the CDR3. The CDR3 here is CASSEALTYQETQYF. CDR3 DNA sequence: TGTGCCAGCAGTGAAGCGCTGACTTACCAAGAGACCCAGTACTTC.

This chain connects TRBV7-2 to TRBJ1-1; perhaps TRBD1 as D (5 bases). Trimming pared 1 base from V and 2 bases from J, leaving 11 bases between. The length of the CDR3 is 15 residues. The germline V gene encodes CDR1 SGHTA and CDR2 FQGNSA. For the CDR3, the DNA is TGTGCCAGCAGCTTAGGGGGCGCGATAAACACTGAAGCTTTCTTT. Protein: CASSLGGAINTEAFF.

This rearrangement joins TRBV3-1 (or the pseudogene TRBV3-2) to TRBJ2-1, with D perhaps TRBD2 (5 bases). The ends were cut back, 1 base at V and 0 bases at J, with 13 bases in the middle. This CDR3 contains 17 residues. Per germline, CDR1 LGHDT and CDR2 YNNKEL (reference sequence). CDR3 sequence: CASSQAASRSSYNEQFF. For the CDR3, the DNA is TGTGCCAGCAGCCAAGCCGCTAGCCGGAGCTCCTACAATGAGCAGTTCTTC.

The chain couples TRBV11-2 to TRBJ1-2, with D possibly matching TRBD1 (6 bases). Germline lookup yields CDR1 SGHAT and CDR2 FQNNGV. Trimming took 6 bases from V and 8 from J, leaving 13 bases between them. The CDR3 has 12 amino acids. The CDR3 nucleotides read TGTGCCAGCAGTAATACAGGGAAAGGCTACACCTTC. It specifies CASSNTGKGYTF.

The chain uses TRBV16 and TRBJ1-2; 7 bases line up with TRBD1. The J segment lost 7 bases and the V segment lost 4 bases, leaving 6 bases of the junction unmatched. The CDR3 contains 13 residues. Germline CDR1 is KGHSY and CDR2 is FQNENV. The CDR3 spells CASSLSGQSGYTF. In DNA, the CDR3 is TGTGCCAGCAGCCTCTCGGGACAGTCTGGCTACACCTTC.